The next 24 T cell receptor beta chains were all read from a single sample in a study of T cells in Graves' hyperthyroidism and ophthalmopathy. Template material for amplifying TCR beta CDR3 regions consisted of RNA transcripts. Using the HTBI primer set, a first-round RT-PCR was run on the TCR CDR3. MiXCR, applied by TCRdb to the multiplex PCR reads, yields one record per CDR3 protein. Of over 400,000 distinct CDR3 sequences in the sample, about 20% are singletons; the top ten hold approximately 49%. The specimen was blood. These receptors were taken from an older woman with Graves' ophthalmopathy.

This clonotype was seen more than once but under ten times. The chain carries TRBV18 and TRBJ2-3; D is unclear. The V gene lost 6 bases and the J gene lost 5 bases, with 6 bases spanning the gap. Germline V CDR1 and CDR2: KGHSH, LQKENI. CDR3 length: 11 residues. The CDR3 loop reads CASSWEDTQYF. For the CDR3, the DNA is TGTGCCAGCTCCTGGGAAGATACGCAGTATTTT.

This clonotype was observed a few times. The chain links TRBV12-3 or TRBV12-4 to TRBJ1-2; possible D gene TRBD1, 6 bases. Trimming left V 5 bases short and J 5 bases short, with 21 bases between. CDR3 length: 16 amino acids. The chain's CDR3 is CASSEGGGRLDYGYTF. CDR3 coding DNA: TGTGCCAGCAGTGAGGGGGGGGGGCGCCTAGATTATGGCTACACCTTC.

This clonotype was counted a few times. The chain is built from TRBV7-3 and TRBJ2-5; 10 bases are a match to TRBD2. Germline V lookup: CDR1 SGHTA, CDR2 FQGTGA. With V trimmed by 5 bases and J by 3 bases, 3 bases remained unmatched. The CDR3 sequence is 14 residues long. CDR3 region: CASSIGLAEETQYF. CDR3 nucleotide sequence: TGTGCCAGCAGCATTGGACTAGCGGAAGAGACCCAGTACTTC.

The sample holds a few counts of this clonotype. This chain uses TRBV20-1 with TRBJ1-2; 9 bases are shared with TRBD1. Germline V gene lookup returns CDR1 DFQATT and CDR2 SNEGSKA (reference sequence). The CDR3 length is 14 residues. After removal of 4 bases from V and 2 bases from J, the junction contained 5 bases not matched to a gene. CDR3 protein: CSAKSGQGNYGYTF. The CDR3 nucleotides read TGCAGTGCTAAAAGCGGACAGGGGAACTATGGCTACACCTTC.

The chain is built from TRBV10-1 and TRBJ2-1; TRBD2 matches at 9 bases. Germline CDR1 and CDR2: WNHNN and SYGVQD (reference sequence). The J segment lost 8 bases and the V segment lost 8 bases, leaving 7 bases of the junction unmatched. This CDR3 region has 13 residues. The CDR3 reads CASGVSGSHEQFF. CDR3 nucleotides: TGCGCCAGCGGGGTTAGCGGGAGTCATGAGCAGTTCTTC.

This chain joins TRBV5-1 and TRBJ1-2; D not resolved. Germline V gene sequence: CDR1 SGHRS, CDR2 YFSETQ. The CDR3 runs to 12 residues. Deletions cut 4 bases from V and 6 bases from J, with 10 bases between. The CDR3 sequence is CASSADGDGYTF. For the CDR3, the DNA is TGCGCCAGCAGCGCGGACGGCGATGGCTACACCTTC.

This chain connects TRBV14 to TRBJ2-3, with TRBD2 matching over 10 bases. Germline V CDR1 and CDR2: SGHDN, FVKESK. V gave up 0 bases and J gave up 3 bases; unmatched junction bases: 6. The CDR3 consists of 17 residues. In DNA, the CDR3 is TGTGCCAGCAGCCAAGATAGTGCTAGCGGGAGAACAGATACGCAGTATTTT. Translation gives CASSQDSASGRTDTQYF. The full variable domain, completed using reference TRBV14 and TRBJ2-3, is EAGVTQFPSHSVIEKGQTVTLRCDPISGHDNLYWYRRVMGKEIKFLLHFVKESKQDESGMPNNRFLAERTGGTYSTLKVQPAELEDSGVYFCASSQDSASGRTDTQYFGPGTRLTVL.

This clonotype was observed at least ten times. This chain links TRBV20-1 with TRBJ1-5; 7 bases are shared with TRBD1. The CDR3 length is 15 residues. The germline gives CDR1 DFQATT, CDR2 SNEGSKA (reference sequence). In DNA form, the CDR3 reads TGCAGCCTTCTATTGGGTGCGACAGGGCATCAGCCCCAGCATTTT. It specifies CSLLLGATGHQPQHF.

On this clonotype itself: Being one base from a much bigger clone, this may be a read error. This chain links TRBV7-2 with TRBJ1-5, with D hard to call. CDR3 size: 13 residues. The ends were cut back, 8 bases at V and 5 bases at J, with 13 bases in the middle. Germline CDR1 and CDR2: SGHTA and FQGNSA. In nucleotides, the CDR3 is TGTGCCAGCCAGCCGAGAGGCGATCAGCCCCAGCATTTT. Its translation: CASQPRGDQPQHF.

The gene calls are TRBV20-1 and TRBJ1-1; no clear D. V gave up 3 bases and J gave up 4 bases, with 15 bases separating them. CDR1 is DFQATT and CDR2 is SNEGSKA in the germline V gene (reference sequence). This CDR3 spans 14 amino acids. For the CDR3, the DNA is TGCAGTGCTAGGATTGTAGGTAGGTCCACTGAAGCTTTCTTT. Amino acid sequence: CSARIVGRSTEAFF.

The rearrangement links TRBV10-3 to TRBJ2-3; 8 positions match TRBD1. CDR1 and CDR2 (germline): ENHRY, SYGVKD. This CDR3 is built from 16 residues. The junction had 13 bases not matched to a gene; V was cut back by 7 bases and J by 4 bases. The CDR3 spells CAITSAVGQGPDTQYF. CDR3 bases: TGTGCCATCACTTCAGCCGTCGGACAGGGCCCAGATACGCAGTATTTT.

This clonotype has only a few counts. V is TRBV6-6 and J is TRBJ2-3; TRBD2 aligns across 10 bases. CDR1 is MNHNY, CDR2 SVGAGI, per germline (reference sequence). This CDR3 is 16 amino acids long. The J segment lost 4 bases and the V segment lost 2 bases, leaving 6 bases of the junction unmatched. CDR3 in DNA: TGTGCCAGCAGTTACAGATTAGCGGGAGGAGCAGATACGCAGTATTTT. The encoded protein is CASSYRLAGGADTQYF.

The chain recombines TRBV19 with TRBJ2-3, with D unresolved. V lost 9 bases and J lost 2, with 12 bases in between. The CDR3 loop spans 13 amino acids. Germline CDR1 LNHDA, CDR2 SQIVND (reference sequence). The CDR3 nucleotides are TGTGCCAGCGGTTCGGGCCACACAGATACGCAGTATTTT. Translation: CASGSGHTDTQYF.

The chain employs TRBV19 and TRBJ1-2; D gene ambiguous. The CDR3 length is 15 residues. Per germline, CDR1 LNHDA and CDR2 SQIVND (reference sequence). Trimming removed 8 bases from V and 2 bases from J, with 18 bases in between. DNA of the CDR3: TGTGCCAGTGGATTAAAGGGTATGGTGAACTATGGCTACACCTTC. This translates into CASGLKGMVNYGYTF.

This clonotype showed up many times. The chain recombines TRBV7-3 with TRBJ2-2; TRBD2 agrees at 12 bases. The junction had 3 bases not matched to a gene; V was cut back by 5 bases and J by 5 bases. The germline V gene has CDR1 SGHTA and CDR2 FQGTGA. This CDR3 is 15 amino acids long. The CDR3 DNA follows: TGTGCCAGCAGCCGGACTAGCGGGACGACCGGGGAGCTGTTTTTT. This sequence encodes CASSRTSGTTGELFF.

The chain recombines TRBV12-3 or TRBV12-4 with TRBJ2-4, with 8 positions matching TRBD1. CDR3 size: 14 residues. After removal of 5 bases from V and 6 bases from J, the junction contained 6 bases not matched to a gene. The CDR3 nucleotides read TGTGCCAGCAGTCGGACAGGGCCCGGAAACATTCAGTACTTC. Amino acid sequence: CASSRTGPGNIQYF.

The rearrangement joins TRBV7-2 to TRBJ1-2, with TRBD1 matching over 7 bases. Trimming at V came to 6 bases and at J to 5 bases, leaving 15 bases not matched to a gene. The CDR3 is 16 amino acids. Germline CDR1 is SGHTA and CDR2 is FQGNSA. CDR3 in amino acids: CASRGQSTFRHYGYTF. CDR3 DNA sequence: TGTGCCAGCAGGGGACAGTCCACGTTTAGGCATTATGGCTACACCTTC.

The rearrangement links TRBV7-8 to TRBJ1-5; no reliable D call. This CDR3 is 13 amino acids long. Trimming pared 5 bases from V and 7 bases from J, leaving 12 bases between. Germline CDR1 and CDR2: SGHVS and FQNEAQ. In DNA, the CDR3 is TGTGCCAGCAGCCTCAGAGCGTACCAGCCCCAGCATTTT. This gives the protein CASSLRAYQPQHF.

The V gene is TRBV30, the J gene TRBJ1-6; D might be TRBD1 (6 bases). V was cut by 2 bases and J by 9 bases, with 14 bases left in between. CDR1 GTSNPN and CDR2 SVGIG come from the germline V gene (reference sequence). The CDR3 is made up of 14 amino acids. The CDR3 loop is CAWSTSTGTSPLHF. For the CDR3, the DNA is TGTGCCTGGAGTACATCTACAGGGACTTCACCCCTCCACTTT.

In its sample, this clonotype was seen a few times. The chain links TRBV5-1 to TRBJ2-2; 7 nucleotides agree with TRBD2. V shed 0 bases, J shed 1 base, and the junction held 3 bases outside the gene matches. The CDR3 consists of 16 residues. Germline values: CDR1 SGHRS, CDR2 YFSETQ. The CDR3 DNA sequence: TGCGCCAGCAGCTTGGAAGGCGGGAGGAACACCGGGGAGCTGTTTTTT. It specifies CASSLEGGRNTGELFF.

This clonotype has more than one count but fewer than ten. The chain couples TRBV7-9 to TRBJ1-2; D unclear. V shed 3 bases and J shed 1 base, with 12 bases lying between them. This CDR3 comprises 15 residues. Germline values: CDR1 SEHNR, CDR2 FQNEAQ (reference sequence). The DNA of the CDR3 is TGTGCCAGCAGCTTGCCCTGGGTTGATAACTATGGCTACACCTTC. Amino acids: CASSLPWVDNYGYTF. Looking up the rest from reference TRBV7-9 and TRBJ1-2 gives the full variable domain: DTGVSQNPRHKITKRGQNVTFRCDPISEHNRLYWYRQTLGQGPEFLTYFQNEAQLEKSRLLSDRFSAERPKGSFSTLEIQRTEQGDSAMYLCASSLPWVDNYGYTFGSGTRLTVV.

This clonotype was counted ten times or more. The genes are TRBV12-3 or TRBV12-4 and TRBJ2-1, with TRBD1 identical over 7 bases. After removal of 0 bases from V and 5 bases from J, the junction contained 4 bases not matched to a gene. The CDR3 runs 15 residues. The CDR3 sequence is CASSLARDRNNEQFF. DNA for the CDR3: TGTGCCAGCAGTTTAGCAAGGGACAGAAACAATGAGCAGTTCTTC.

This clonotype has a count of ten or more. This sequence joins TRBV5-6 and TRBJ1-2, with 7 bases fitting TRBD1. This CDR3 is 13 amino acids long. Germline assignment: CDR1 SGHDT and CDR2 YYEEEE. V lost 3 bases to trimming and J lost 7 bases; unmatched junction nucleotides: 6. For the CDR3, the DNA is TGTGCCAGCAGCTGGGGGACAGAGGCTGGCTACACCTTC. Its protein product is CASSWGTEAGYTF. Based on the CDR3 plus reference TRBV5-6 and TRBJ1-2, the full variable domain is DAGVTQSPTHLIKTRGQQVTLRCSPKSGHDTVSWYQQALGQGPQFIFQYYEEEERQRGNFPDRFSGHQFPNYSSELNVNALLLGDSALYLCASSWGTEAGYTFGSGTRLTVV.

This clonotype was seen a few times. The V and J genes are TRBV6-1 and TRBJ2-1; 9 positions match TRBD2. The ends lost 6 bases at V and 0 bases at J; junction bases unmatched: 12. The CDR3 sequence is 18 residues long. From germline, CDR1 is MNHNS and CDR2 SASEGT. The CDR3 spells CASRRLADMSYSYNEQFF. For the CDR3, the DNA is TGTGCCAGCAGACGACTAGCGGATATGAGCTACTCCTACAATGAGCAGTTCTTC.